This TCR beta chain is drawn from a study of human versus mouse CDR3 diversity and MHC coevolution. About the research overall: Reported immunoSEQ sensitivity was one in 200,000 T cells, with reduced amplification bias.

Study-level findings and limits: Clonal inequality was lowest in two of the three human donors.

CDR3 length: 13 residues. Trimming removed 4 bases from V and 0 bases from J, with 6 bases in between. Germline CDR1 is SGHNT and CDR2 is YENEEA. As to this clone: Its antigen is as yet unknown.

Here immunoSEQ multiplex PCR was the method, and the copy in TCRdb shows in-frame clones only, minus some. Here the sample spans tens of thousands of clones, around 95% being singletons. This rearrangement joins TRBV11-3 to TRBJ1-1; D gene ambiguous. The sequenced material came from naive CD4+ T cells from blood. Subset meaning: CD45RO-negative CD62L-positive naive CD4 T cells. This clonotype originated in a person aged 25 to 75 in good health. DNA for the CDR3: TGTGCCAGCAGCTCGCAGGTGAACACTGAAGCTTTCTTT. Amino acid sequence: CASSSQVNTEAFF.